This T cell receptor (beta chain) was identified in a study of blood T cells in healthy people across ages. The use of a sample-barcoded 5' primer and a J-beta primer mix characterized a second PCR of about 7 to 12 cycles. TCRdb redid the calling of the 5' RACE reads with MiXCR, one entry per CDR3 protein. This sample has 600,000 to 1,000,000 distinct CDR3 sequences, with 20% to 25% found just once. Trimming took 0 bases from V and 1 from J, leaving 10 bases between them. Germline CDR1 MNHNY, CDR2 SVGAGI (reference sequence). The CDR3 totals 16 residues. This clonotype was seen a handful of times. Donor samples were obtained from healthy Caucasian individuals from Russia, aged about 6 to 100. The sample also formed part of further work on T cells of mothers and their children. From that study: Whatever RNA was extracted went entirely into cDNA synthesis, at around 1.6 ug per 15 ul. Primer M1S, used in the second PCR, introduced sample barcodes and 2-4 random nucleotides.

The sample taken for sequencing was blood. The V gene is TRBV6-6, the J gene TRBJ2-1; a weak D match, TRBD1 (5 bases). The clonotype comes from a boy aged 5-17 years in good health. In DNA, the CDR3 is TGTGCCAGCAGTTACTCGGTCAGGGATTCCTACAATGAGCAGTTCTTC. Translation: CASSYSVRDSYNEQFF.